This T cell receptor (beta chain) was documented in a study of blood T cells in healthy people across ages. Looking at the study overall: Per two T cells, about one barcoded beta molecule was captured through template switching.

For the second PCR, which ran for 7 to 11 cycles, a sample-barcoded 5' primer and a J-beta primer mix were used. TCRdb fed the 5' RACE reads into MiXCR, producing one record per CDR3 protein. The sample carries hundreds of thousands of distinct CDR3 sequences, around 32% recorded once. This CDR3 has 15 amino acids. Germline CDR1 and CDR2: SGHDT and YYEEEE. Deletions cut 4 bases from V and 1 base from J, with 15 bases between. About this clonotype: This may stem from a read error, because a much larger clone lies one nucleotide away. Likely a read error: the CDR3 ends without its conserved phenylalanine or tryptophan.

This chain uses TRBV5-6 with TRBJ2-7; D perhaps matches TRBD2 (6 bases). Sequenced material: blood. The receptor was isolated from a woman of 80 years or more in good health. The DNA for the CDR3 is TGTGCCAGCAGCGGCGGGACTCATGGGTCCTACGAGCAGTACTGC. It yields the protein CASSGGTHGSYEQYC.